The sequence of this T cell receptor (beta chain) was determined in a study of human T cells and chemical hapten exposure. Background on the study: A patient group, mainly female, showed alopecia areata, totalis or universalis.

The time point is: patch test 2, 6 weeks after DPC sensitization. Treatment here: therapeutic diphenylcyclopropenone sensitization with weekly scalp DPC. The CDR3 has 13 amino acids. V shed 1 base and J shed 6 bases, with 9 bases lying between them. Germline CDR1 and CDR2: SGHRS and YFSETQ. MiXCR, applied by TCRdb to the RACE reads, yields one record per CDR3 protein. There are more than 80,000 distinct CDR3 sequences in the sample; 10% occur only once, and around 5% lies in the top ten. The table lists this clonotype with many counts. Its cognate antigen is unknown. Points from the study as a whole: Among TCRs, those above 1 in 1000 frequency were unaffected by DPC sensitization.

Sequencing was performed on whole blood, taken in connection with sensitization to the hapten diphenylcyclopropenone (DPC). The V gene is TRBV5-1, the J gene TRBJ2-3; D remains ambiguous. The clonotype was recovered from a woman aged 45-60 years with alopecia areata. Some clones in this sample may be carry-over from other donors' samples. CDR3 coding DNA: TGCGCCAGCAGCTTGTGGGGAAGGGATACGCAGTATTTT. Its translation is CASSLWGRDTQYF.